This TCR beta chain is drawn from a study of T cells expressing NK-cell markers. Whole-study findings and limits: It was still unclear whether expanded NKG2C+ T cell clones were HCMV specific. Of the CD8+ T cells in about 6 donors, about 1.0-7.0% belonged to dominant NKG2C+ clonotypes. Leadership of the CD3+CD56-NKG2C+ fraction also belonged to these clonotypes in a handful of donors.

As to this clonotype: The antigen remains unidentified.

cDNA encoding TCR beta was synthesized via 5'RACE template switching incorporating UMIs. TCRdb re-called the 5' RACE reads; one entry per CDR3 protein, DNA not given. Reported are approximately 150,000 distinct CDR3 sequences; the ten largest clones contain roughly an eighth. The sample consisted of blood T cells: a sorted CD56 or NKG2C T cell subset, CD4+ or CD8+ T cells, or bulk PBMC T cells (not recorded which). The TCR sequence derives from a young man in good health.

CDR3 residues: CASSIIPPSGSGDTQYF. The chain carries TRBV19 and TRBJ2-3; TCRdb proposes TRBD2, but this gene call is untestable without DNA. Germline loops: CDR1 LNHDA, CDR2 SQIVND (reference sequence). The CDR3 contains 17 residues. The variable domain in full, completed from reference TRBV19 and TRBJ2-3, reads DGGITQSPKYLFRKEGQNVTLSCEQNLNHDAMYWYRQDPGQGLRLIYYSQIVNDFQKGDIAEGYSVSREKKESFPLTVTSAQKNPTAFYLCASSIIPPSGSGDTQYFGPGTRLTVL.